This TCR beta chain was captured by sequencing in a study of Ad26.COV2.S vaccination and SARS-CoV-2 variants. Libraries were prepared by immunoSEQ multiplex PCR; TCRdb keeps only in-frame clonotypes and omits some of them. This table holds about 320,000 clones, 86% found once. Treatment in this sample: about 20 received Ad26.COV2.S at low or high dose, single or two shots; about 5 received placebo; per-sample allocation not given. It was on day 63 after the first vaccine or placebo injection that samples were taken. Donation was by an adult aged 18-55 years who was in Boston. The material was peripheral blood, obtained in a trial of Ad26.COV2.S vaccine versus placebo. This clonotype was obtained from a person between 18 and 60 years old who received the Ad26.COV2.S COVID-19 vaccine or a placebo.

The chain's CDR3 is CASSPLPGGTNEKLFF. The DNA for the CDR3 is TGTGCCAGTAGCCCCCTCCCCGGGGGTACTAATGAAAAACTGTTTTTT. The chain uses TRBV19 and TRBJ1-4; perhaps TRBD1 as D (5 bases). The CDR3 loop spans 16 amino acids. V lost 6 bases, J lost 2 bases, and 16 bases lay in between. Germline V lookup: CDR1 LNHDA, CDR2 SQIVND (reference sequence).